These T cell receptor beta chains were read from a single sample in a study of blood T cell repertoires in COVID-19. Using immunoSEQ multiplex PCR, the repertoire was profiled, and TCRdb retains in-frame clones only, with some absent. This sample has roughly 50,000 clones, with approximately 90% found just once. Sequencing used peripheral blood. The receptors here all came from a human donor in a cohort sampled during active COVID-19. CDR3s include the opening cysteine and the closing phenylalanine or tryptophan. The order of the fields is CDR3 protein, CDR3 DNA, D gene, V gene, clone size, J gene. D genes are given only for firm matches. Clone sizes are given selectively: once, few, many, or a class where the clone is expanded.

CDR3: CASSIPRVNGYTF
DNA: TGTGCCAGCAGTATCCCGAGGGTGAATGGCTACACCTTC
D: -
V: TRBV6-6
size: -
J: TRBJ1-2

CDR3: CASSPGGETQYF
DNA: TGTGCCAGCAGCCCTGGAGGGGAGACCCAGTACTTC
D: -
V: TRBV12-3/TRBV12-4
size: -
J: TRBJ2-5

CDR3: CATAGRWTSDHEQYF
DNA: TGTGCCACCGCGGGGAGGTGGACTAGCGACCACGAGCAGTACTTC
D: TRBD2
V: TRBV27
size: few
J: TRBJ2-7

CDR3: CASSKGRGGKFPDTQYF
DNA: TGTGCCAGCAGCAAAGGAAGGGGGGGGAAATTCCCAGATACGCAGTATTTT
D: -
V: TRBV21-1
size: -
J: TRBJ2-3

CDR3: CASSFRDRDSTEQFF
DNA: TGCGCCAGCAGCTTCCGGGACAGGGATTCCACTGAGCAGTTCTTC
D: TRBD1
V: TRBV5-1
size: -
J: TRBJ2-1

CDR3: CASSLKERGSGNTIYF
DNA: TGTGCCAGCAGCTTAAAGGAACGCGGCTCTGGAAACACCATATATTTT
D: -
V: TRBV13
size: -
J: TRBJ1-3

CDR3: CSVAGQGRPYYEQYF
DNA: TGCAGCGTAGCGGGACAGGGGAGGCCCTACTACGAGCAGTACTTC
D: TRBD1
V: TRBV29-1
size: -
J: TRBJ2-7

CDR3: CASSLSGGYTEAFF
DNA: TGCGCCAGCAGCTTATCAGGGGGTTACACTGAAGCTTTCTTT
D: TRBD1
V: TRBV5-1
size: -
J: TRBJ1-1

CDR3: CASSPQQNTEAFF
DNA: TGTGCCAGCAGCCCTCAACAGAACACTGAAGCTTTCTTT
D: -
V: TRBV7-6
size: -
J: TRBJ1-1

CDR3: CASSSYRGSYEQYF
DNA: TGTGCCAGCAGCTCGTACAGGGGGAGCTACGAGCAGTACTTC
D: TRBD1
V: TRBV7-9
size: -
J: TRBJ2-7

CDR3: CASSPPTGINEKLFF
DNA: TGTGCCAGCAGCCCTCCGACAGGGATTAATGAAAAACTGTTTTTT
D: TRBD1
V: TRBV11-2
size: once
J: TRBJ1-4

CDR3: CTSSGDGTGELFF
DNA: TGTACGAGTAGCGGGGACGGGACCGGGGAGCTGTTTTTT
D: TRBD2
V: TRBV2
size: -
J: TRBJ2-2

CDR3: CASSISGTSLNEQFF
DNA: TGTGCCAGTTCAATAAGCGGGACTTCCTTGAATGAGCAGTTCTTC
D: TRBD2
V: TRBV19
size: -
J: TRBJ2-1

CDR3: CASSLGFRTSSYNSPLHF
DNA: TGTGCCAGCAGCTTAGGTTTTAGGACTAGCTCCTATAATTCACCCCTCCACTTT
D: -
V: TRBV11-2
size: once
J: TRBJ1-6

CDR3: CASSFSAGQQETQYF
DNA: TGTGCCAGCAGCTTTTCAGCGGGGCAACAAGAGACCCAGTACTTC
D: TRBD2
V: TRBV7-6
size: -
J: TRBJ2-5

CDR3: CASSFAGYEQYF
DNA: TGTGCCAGCAGTTTTGCGGGGTACGAGCAGTACTTC
D: -
V: TRBV12-3/TRBV12-4
size: -
J: TRBJ2-7

CDR3: CASSARTSRSNQPQHF
DNA: TGTGCCAGCAGCGCTCGGACAAGTAGAAGCAATCAGCCCCAGCATTTT
D: -
V: TRBV11-2
size: -
J: TRBJ1-5

CDR3: CASRRTGRLKDNEQFF
DNA: TGTGCCAGTAGGCGGACAGGGAGGCTCAAAGACAATGAGCAGTTCTTC
D: TRBD1
V: TRBV19
size: -
J: TRBJ2-1

CDR3: CASTDRGRGYTF
DNA: TGTGCCAGCACCGACAGGGGGAGAGGCTACACCTTC
D: TRBD1
V: TRBV9
size: -
J: TRBJ1-2

CDR3: CASSRHLAGGPETQYF
DNA: TGTGCCAGCAGTCGACACCTAGCGGGGGGTCCAGAGACCCAGTACTTC
D: TRBD2
V: TRBV6-6
size: -
J: TRBJ2-5

CDR3: CASSLFSTGGRGYTF
DNA: TGTGCCAGCTCCCTCTTCTCAACAGGGGGCAGGGGCTACACCTTC
D: TRBD1
V: TRBV6-5
size: -
J: TRBJ1-2

CDR3: CASSRGQVSYNEQFF
DNA: TGTGCCAGCAGCAGGGGACAGGTTTCCTACAATGAGCAGTTCTTC
D: TRBD1
V: TRBV2
size: -
J: TRBJ2-1

CDR3: CASSSFPKRTSGSNEQFF
DNA: TGTGCCAGCAGTTCATTCCCGAAAAGGACTAGCGGGAGTAATGAGCAGTTCTTC
D: TRBD2
V: TRBV2
size: -
J: TRBJ2-1

CDR3: CASSQGDSYGYTF
DNA: TGCGCCAGCAGCCAAGGAGACAGTTATGGCTACACCTTC
D: -
V: TRBV4-1
size: -
J: TRBJ1-2

CDR3: CASSRTPSGGGTDTQYF
DNA: TGCGCCAGCAGCCGAACCCCTAGCGGGGGAGGAACAGATACGCAGTATTTT
D: TRBD2
V: TRBV5-1
size: -
J: TRBJ2-3

CDR3: CASSHRQGPYEQYF
DNA: TGTGCCAGTAGTCACCGACAGGGACCCTACGAGCAGTACTTC
D: TRBD1
V: TRBV19
size: few
J: TRBJ2-7

CDR3: CAWSDPRRGTDTQYF
DNA: TGTGCCTGGAGTGACCCCCGTCGGGGTACAGATACGCAGTATTTT
D: -
V: TRBV30
size: -
J: TRBJ2-3

CDR3: CASSGTSGNIQYF
DNA: TGCGCCAGCAGCGGGACTAGCGGAAACATTCAGTACTTC
D: TRBD2
V: TRBV4-1
size: -
J: TRBJ2-4

CDR3: CASSSQGRGDEQYF
DNA: TGTGCCAGCAGCTCACAGGGCCGAGGCGACGAGCAGTACTTC
D: -
V: TRBV7-2
size: -
J: TRBJ2-7

CDR3: CASSFLRGGMTDTQYF
DNA: TGTGCCAGCAGCTTCCTGCGAGGGGGCATGACAGATACGCAGTATTTT
D: TRBD1
V: TRBV5-8
size: -
J: TRBJ2-3

CDR3: CASSLMTGRSTDTQYF
DNA: TGCGCCAGCAGCTTGATGACAGGAAGGAGCACAGATACGCAGTATTTT
D: -
V: TRBV5-1
size: -
J: TRBJ2-3

CDR3: CASSLDPGLAGAEQYF
DNA: TGTGCCAGCAGCTTAGACCCGGGGCTAGCGGGAGCCGAGCAGTACTTC
D: TRBD2
V: TRBV11-2
size: -
J: TRBJ2-7

CDR3: CSASSGHEQFF
DNA: TGCAGTGCTAGTTCAGGGCATGAGCAGTTCTTC
D: -
V: TRBV20-1
size: -
J: TRBJ2-1

CDR3: CASSPRTDEKLFF
DNA: TGTGCCAGCTCCCCGAGGACAGATGAAAAACTGTTTTTT
D: -
V: TRBV18
size: -
J: TRBJ1-4

CDR3: CASSISENSPLHF
DNA: TGTGCCAGTAGTATCTCTGAGAATTCACCCCTCCACTTT
D: -
V: TRBV19
size: few
J: TRBJ1-6

CDR3: CASSLAFPGGQPQHF
DNA: TGTGCCAGCAGCCTAGCCTTCCCCGGAGGGCAGCCCCAGCATTTT
D: -
V: TRBV7-7
size: -
J: TRBJ1-5

CDR3: CASSPREGADNSPLHF
DNA: TGTGCCAGCAGCCCCCGGGAGGGGGCCGATAATTCACCCCTCCACTTT
D: TRBD1
V: TRBV7-8
size: -
J: TRBJ1-6

CDR3: CASSLVGAPGRRDTQYF
DNA: TGCGCCAGCAGCTTGGTGGGAGCCCCAGGCAGGAGAGATACGCAGTATTTT
D: -
V: TRBV5-1
size: -
J: TRBJ2-3

CDR3: CASSLFGGGGNYGYTF
DNA: TGTGCCAGCAGCTTGTTCGGTGGGGGGGGTAACTATGGCTACACCTTC
D: -
V: TRBV5-4
size: -
J: TRBJ1-2

CDR3: CASSFRHWGASGLSYNEQFF
DNA: TGCGCCAGCAGCTTCAGACACTGGGGGGCTAGCGGGCTCTCCTACAATGAGCAGTTCTTC
D: TRBD2
V: TRBV4-1
size: -
J: TRBJ2-1

CDR3: CASSAGLAGATDTQYF
DNA: TGTGCCAGCAGCGCCGGACTAGCGGGGGCCACAGATACGCAGTATTTT
D: TRBD2
V: TRBV9
size: few
J: TRBJ2-3

CDR3: CVSLQGYGYTF
DNA: TGCGTTTCACTACAAGGCTATGGCTACACCTTC
D: -
V: TRBV6-4
size: -
J: TRBJ1-2

CDR3: CASSQGKREIYNEQFF
DNA: TGCGCCAGCAGCCAAGGAAAGCGGGAGATCTACAATGAGCAGTTCTTC
D: TRBD2
V: TRBV4-1
size: few
J: TRBJ2-1

CDR3: CASSLVRRSYEQYF
DNA: TGTGCCAGCAGCTTAGTTAGGAGATCCTACGAGCAGTACTTC
D: -
V: TRBV7-8
size: few
J: TRBJ2-7

CDR3: CASSLVPTSGDNEQFF
DNA: TGCGCCAGCAGCTTGGTTCCGACTAGCGGGGATAATGAGCAGTTCTTC
D: TRBD2
V: TRBV5-1
size: -
J: TRBJ2-1

CDR3: CATGGTARNTIYF
DNA: TGTGCCACCGGCGGGACGGCCCGAAACACCATATATTTT
D: -
V: TRBV6-5
size: -
J: TRBJ1-3

CDR3: CASSSGTPKETQYF
DNA: TGTGCCAGCAGCTCCGGGACACCGAAAGAGACCCAGTACTTC
D: -
V: TRBV5-5
size: -
J: TRBJ2-5

CDR3: CASSIQGQGTNSPLHF
DNA: TGTGCCAGTAGTATTCAAGGTCAGGGGACGAATTCACCCCTCCACTTT
D: -
V: TRBV19
size: -
J: TRBJ1-6

CDR3: CASSLNRGNEQFF
DNA: TGTGCCAGCAGTTTGAACAGGGGCAATGAGCAGTTCTTC
D: TRBD1
V: TRBV7-9
size: -
J: TRBJ2-1

CDR3: CASSFTLRDTQYF
DNA: TGTGCCAGCAGCTTTACCCTTAGAGATACGCAGTATTTT
D: -
V: TRBV7-2
size: -
J: TRBJ2-3

CDR3: CASSPPGQVTYEQYF
DNA: TGTGCCAGCTCACCGCCGGGACAGGTAACCTACGAGCAGTACTTC
D: TRBD1
V: TRBV18
size: -
J: TRBJ2-7

CDR3: CASSQDFRLRTGSGELFF
DNA: TGCGCCAGCAGCCAAGATTTTAGGTTGAGGACAGGGTCCGGGGAGCTGTTTTTT
D: TRBD1
V: TRBV4-1
size: -
J: TRBJ2-2

CDR3: CASSLAGTGAAGELFF
DNA: TGTGCCAGCAGCTTAGCCGGGACAGGGGCTGCCGGGGAGCTGTTTTTT
D: TRBD1
V: TRBV7-3
size: once
J: TRBJ2-2

CDR3: CASSVSTGTGRSADTQYF
DNA: TGTGCCAGCAGTGTATCTACCGGGACAGGGCGCTCGGCAGATACGCAGTATTTT
D: TRBD1
V: TRBV6-1
size: -
J: TRBJ2-3

CDR3: CASSIYRELSPLHF
DNA: TGTGCCAGCAGCATATACCGGGAGCTATCACCCCTCCACTTT
D: -
V: TRBV7-3
size: -
J: TRBJ1-6